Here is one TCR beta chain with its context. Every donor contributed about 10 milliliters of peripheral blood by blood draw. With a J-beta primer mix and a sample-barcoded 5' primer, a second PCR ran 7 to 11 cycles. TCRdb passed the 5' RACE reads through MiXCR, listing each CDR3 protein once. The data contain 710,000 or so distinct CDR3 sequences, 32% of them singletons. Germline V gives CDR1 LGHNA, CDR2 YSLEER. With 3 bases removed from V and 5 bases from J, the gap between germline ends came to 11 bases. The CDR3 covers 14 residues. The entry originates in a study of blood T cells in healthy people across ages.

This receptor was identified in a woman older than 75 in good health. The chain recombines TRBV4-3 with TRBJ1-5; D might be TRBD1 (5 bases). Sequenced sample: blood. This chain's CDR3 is CASSQRTRDQPQHF. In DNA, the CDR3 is TGCGCCAGCAGCCAGCGGACAAGGGATCAGCCCCAGCATTTT.